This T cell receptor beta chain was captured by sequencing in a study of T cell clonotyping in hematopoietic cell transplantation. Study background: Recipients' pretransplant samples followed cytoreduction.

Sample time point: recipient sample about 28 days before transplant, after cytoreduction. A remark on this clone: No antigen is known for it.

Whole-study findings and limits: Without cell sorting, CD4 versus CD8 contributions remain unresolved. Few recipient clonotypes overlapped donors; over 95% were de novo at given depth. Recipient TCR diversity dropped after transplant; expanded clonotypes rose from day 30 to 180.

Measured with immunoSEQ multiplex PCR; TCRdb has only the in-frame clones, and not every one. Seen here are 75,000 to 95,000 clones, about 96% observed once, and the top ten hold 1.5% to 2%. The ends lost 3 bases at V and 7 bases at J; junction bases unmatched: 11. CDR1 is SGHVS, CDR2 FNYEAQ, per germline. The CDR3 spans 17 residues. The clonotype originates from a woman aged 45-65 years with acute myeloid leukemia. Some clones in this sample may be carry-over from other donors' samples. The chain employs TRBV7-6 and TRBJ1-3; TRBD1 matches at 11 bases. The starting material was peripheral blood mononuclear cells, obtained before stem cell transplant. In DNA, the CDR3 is TGTGCCAGCAGCTTCCTCGTCTCCGGGACAGGGGGTAACACCATATATTTT. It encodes CASSFLVSGTGGNTIYF.